This record looks at one T cell receptor beta chain sequence and its context. Original analysis: Amplification with reference gene primers provided the estimates of nucleated cell counts. The method was immunoSEQ multiplex PCR; TCRdb's version includes in-frame clones alone and lacks a portion of them. V, J and clone size reflect that table, while D and trimming were determined from the DNA. This table has about 400,000 clones, about 89% appearing once. Germline V gives CDR1 MDHEN, CDR2 SYDVKM. CDR3 length equals 12 residues. Trimming took off 5 bases at V and 10 bases at J, with 12 bases between the two ends. The sample originates from a study of blood T cell repertoires in COVID-19. Overall study: The study drew acute and convalescent COVID-19 samples from the United States, Italy and Spain. T cells, B-cell-depleted T cells, or PBMCs provided the cDNA or gDNA that served as material.

V usage is TRBV28 and J usage is TRBJ2-1; D gene unclear. The sequence derives from a young woman with acute or convalescent COVID-19. The specimen sequenced was peripheral blood. The chain's CDR3 is CASSQKRTEQFF. DNA for the CDR3: TGTGCCAGCAGTCAAAAGCGAACCGAGCAGTTCTTC. The entire variable domain, with the rest obtained from reference TRBV28 and TRBJ2-1, is as follows: DVKVTQSSRYLVKRTGEKVFLECVQDMDHENMFWYRQDPGLGLRLIYFSYDVKMKEKGDIPEGYSVSREKKERFSLILESASTNQTSMYLCASSQKRTEQFFGPGTRLTVL.